This T cell receptor (beta chain) was captured by sequencing in a study of regulatory T cells in long-lasting Graves disease. Regarding time point: persistent/refractory GD, antithyroid drugs over 5 years with positive TRAb. Isolated PBMC RNA provided the starting material for the TCR library. This clonotype has ten or more counts. This CDR3 region has 14 residues. Trimming cost V 2 bases and J 6 bases, with 11 bases left between them. According to the study, TCR beta libraries were built with iRepertoire HTBI primers and CDR3-region Arm-PCR. MiXCR, run by TCRdb on the multiplex PCR reads, gives a single entry per CDR3 protein. The table includes 350,000 to 500,000 distinct CDR3 sequences, roughly 23% detected once.

Here the sequenced sample was peripheral blood mononuclear cells (PBMCs), taken when the disease was refractory, from a patient treated with antithyroid drugs. The chain employs TRBV12-3 or TRBV12-4 and TRBJ1-3; possible D gene TRBD1, 6 bases. This clonotype was sampled from a female donor with Graves disease. CDR3 bases: TGTGCCAGCAGTTTACGGGGGGCTAAAAACACCATATATTTT. Residues: CASSLRGAKNTIYF.